This T cell receptor (beta chain) stems from a study of Graves' ophthalmopathy and Graves' hyperthyroidism. From RNA, the CDR3 regions of TCR beta chains were amplified and sequenced. Investigators did first-round RT-PCR with HTBI primers, then second-round multiplex PCR. TCRdb re-called the multiplex PCR reads with MiXCR, one entry per CDR3 protein. This table holds about 500,000 distinct CDR3 sequences, under 45% found once. The CDR3 runs 14 residues. V lost 4 bases, J lost 6 bases, and 15 bases lay in between. CDR1 and CDR2 (germline): LGHDT, YNNKEL (reference sequence). This TCR was recovered from an adult man with Graves' hyperthyroidism. The rearrangement uses TRBV3-1 and TRBJ1-2; D possibly corresponds to TRBD1 (5 bases). The sequencing sample was made of peripheral blood or thyroid tissue (not recorded which). The CDR3 sequence is CASSRDAGGHGYTF. The CDR3 DNA is TGTGCCAGCAGCCGGGACGCCGGAGGGCATGGCTACACCTTC.